A selection of T cell receptor beta chains follows, all from one sample in a study of early T cells in non-severe SARS-CoV-2 infection. TCRdb re-derived calls from the 5' RACE reads in MiXCR, one entry per CDR3 protein. This sample has 65,000 to 95,000 distinct CDR3 sequences, with about 16% found just once. Specimen: whole blood. The receptors here all came from an adult who was a healthcare worker with PCR-confirmed SARS-CoV-2 infection or an uninfected control (not recorded which). Each CDR3 is given with its conserved first and last residue. Fields, in order: clone size, J gene, V gene, D gene, CDR3 protein, CDR3 DNA. The D gene is left open where the match is weak. The listing skips clone size in some rows; elsewhere it reads once, few, many or a size class.

abundance: -
j_gene: TRBJ1-1
v_gene: TRBV18
d_gene: -
CDR3aa: CASSPELEGVNTEAFF
CDR3nt: TGTGCCAGCTCACCAGAGCTTGAGGGGGTGAACACTGAAGCTTTCTTT

abundance: -
j_gene: TRBJ2-1
v_gene: TRBV20-1
d_gene: -
CDR3aa: CSARNRVPYNEQFF
CDR3nt: TGCAGTGCTAGGAACAGGGTTCCCTACAATGAGCAGTTCTTC

abundance: -
j_gene: TRBJ1-1
v_gene: TRBV11-2
d_gene: -
CDR3aa: CASSPASRAFF
CDR3nt: TGTGCCAGCAGCCCGGCCTCTAGAGCTTTCTTT

abundance: many
j_gene: TRBJ1-1
v_gene: TRBV7-6
d_gene: -
CDR3aa: CASSLGGGGWNTEAFF
CDR3nt: TGTGCCAGCAGCTTAGGCGGGGGGGGATGGAACACTGAAGCTTTCTTT

abundance: many
j_gene: TRBJ2-7
v_gene: TRBV5-1
d_gene: TRBD1
CDR3aa: CASSGGTGAYEQYF
CDR3nt: TGCGCCAGCAGCGGAGGGACAGGGGCCTACGAGCAGTACTTC

abundance: -
j_gene: TRBJ2-1
v_gene: TRBV20-1
d_gene: TRBD2
CDR3aa: CSAKRTSGRWWNEQFF
CDR3nt: TGCAGTGCTAAACGGACTAGCGGGAGATGGTGGAATGAGCAGTTCTTC

abundance: -
j_gene: TRBJ2-1
v_gene: TRBV9
d_gene: TRBD2
CDR3aa: CASSTSPGLATNEQFF
CDR3nt: TGTGCCAGCAGTACCTCGCCGGGACTAGCAACTAATGAGCAGTTCTTC

abundance: few
j_gene: TRBJ1-5
v_gene: TRBV5-6
d_gene: -
CDR3aa: CASSLERRQPQHF
CDR3nt: TGTGCCAGCAGCTTGGAGCGTCGGCAGCCCCAGCATTTT

abundance: -
j_gene: TRBJ2-1
v_gene: TRBV7-6
d_gene: TRBD2
CDR3aa: CASSSHMGGRADNEQFF
CDR3nt: TGTGCCAGCAGCTCGCACATGGGCGGGAGGGCCGACAATGAGCAGTTCTTC

abundance: many
j_gene: TRBJ2-1
v_gene: TRBV14
d_gene: -
CDR3aa: CASSRSGNEQFF
CDR3nt: TGTGCCAGCAGCCGGAGTGGGAATGAGCAGTTCTTC

abundance: few
j_gene: TRBJ2-7
v_gene: TRBV9
d_gene: TRBD2
CDR3aa: CASSSSGRAFHEQYF
CDR3nt: TGTGCCAGCAGCTCGAGCGGGAGGGCCTTCCACGAGCAGTACTTC

abundance: -
j_gene: TRBJ2-1
v_gene: TRBV20-1
d_gene: TRBD2
CDR3aa: CSATIAGGSYNEQFF
CDR3nt: TGCAGTGCTACAATAGCGGGAGGGTCCTACAATGAGCAGTTCTTC

abundance: few
j_gene: TRBJ2-4
v_gene: TRBV5-1
d_gene: -
CDR3aa: CASSLEGKNIQYF
CDR3nt: TGCGCCAGCAGCTTGGAGGGCAAAAACATTCAGTACTTC

abundance: few
j_gene: TRBJ1-2
v_gene: TRBV29-1
d_gene: -
CDR3aa: CSVEGRGTHGYTF
CDR3nt: TGCAGCGTTGAGGGCCGGGGGACCCATGGCTACACCTTC

abundance: -
j_gene: TRBJ1-2
v_gene: TRBV5-1
d_gene: -
CDR3aa: CASSPLTASVDGYTF
CDR3nt: TGCGCCAGCAGCCCGTTGACGGCATCGGTCGATGGCTACACCTTC

abundance: few
j_gene: TRBJ1-4
v_gene: TRBV20-1
d_gene: -
CDR3aa: CSASASSGNEKLFF
CDR3nt: TGCAGTGCTAGTGCCTCTAGCGGTAATGAAAAACTGTTTTTT

abundance: -
j_gene: TRBJ2-2
v_gene: TRBV10-3
d_gene: -
CDR3aa: CATTRTTPGELFF
CDR3nt: TGTGCCACCACCCGAACCACGCCCGGGGAGCTGTTTTTT

abundance: -
j_gene: TRBJ1-3
v_gene: TRBV12-3/TRBV12-4
d_gene: -
CDR3aa: CASTRTVSGNTIYF
CDR3nt: TGTGCCAGCACTAGGACCGTCTCTGGAAACACCATATATTTT

abundance: few
j_gene: TRBJ2-1
v_gene: TRBV11-2
d_gene: -
CDR3aa: CASSLFNPTDPEQFF
CDR3nt: TGTGCCAGCAGCCTATTCAATCCCACGGACCCCGAGCAGTTCTTC

abundance: few
j_gene: TRBJ1-2
v_gene: TRBV30
d_gene: TRBD1
CDR3aa: CAWSRGQGTYGYTF
CDR3nt: TGTGCCTGGAGTAGGGGACAGGGGACCTATGGCTACACCTTC

abundance: -
j_gene: TRBJ2-3
v_gene: TRBV28
d_gene: -
CDR3aa: CASSIPSDTQYF
CDR3nt: TGTGCCAGCAGTATACCATCAGATACGCAGTATTTT

abundance: few
j_gene: TRBJ2-3
v_gene: TRBV20-1
d_gene: -
CDR3aa: CSARERWGFRTDTQYF
CDR3nt: TGCAGTGCTAGAGAGAGGTGGGGGTTTCGTACAGATACGCAGTATTTT

abundance: few
j_gene: TRBJ2-7
v_gene: TRBV5-4
d_gene: -
CDR3aa: CASSLEGGQTYEQYF
CDR3nt: TGTGCCAGCAGCTTGGAGGGGGGGCAGACCTACGAGCAGTACTTC

abundance: -
j_gene: TRBJ2-1
v_gene: TRBV5-1
d_gene: TRBD1
CDR3aa: CASSFTGTDNEQFF
CDR3nt: TGCGCCAGCAGCTTCACCGGGACAGACAATGAGCAGTTCTTC

abundance: -
j_gene: TRBJ2-6
v_gene: TRBV6-5
d_gene: TRBD1
CDR3aa: CASSYLGQGARGANVLTF
CDR3nt: TGTGCCAGCAGTTACTTAGGACAGGGGGCGCGTGGGGCCAACGTCCTGACTTTC